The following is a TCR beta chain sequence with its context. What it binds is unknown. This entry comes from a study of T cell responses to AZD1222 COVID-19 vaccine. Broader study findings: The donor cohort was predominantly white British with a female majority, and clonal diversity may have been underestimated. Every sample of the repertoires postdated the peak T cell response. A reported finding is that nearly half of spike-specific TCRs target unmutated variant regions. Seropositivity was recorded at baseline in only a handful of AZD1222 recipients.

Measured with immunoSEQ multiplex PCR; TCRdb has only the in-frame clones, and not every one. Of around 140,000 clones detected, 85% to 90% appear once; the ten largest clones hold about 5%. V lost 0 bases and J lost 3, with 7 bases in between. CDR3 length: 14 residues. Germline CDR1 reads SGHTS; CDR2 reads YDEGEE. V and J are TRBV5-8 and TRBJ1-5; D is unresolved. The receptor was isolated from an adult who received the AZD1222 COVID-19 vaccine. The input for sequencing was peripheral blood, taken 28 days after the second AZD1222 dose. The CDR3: CASSLAGFNQPQHF. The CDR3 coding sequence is TGTGCCAGCAGCTTGGCGGGGTTCAATCAGCCCCAGCATTTT.